This TCR beta chain was profiled in a study of shared clonotypes between healthy human individuals. Whole-study context: A couple of women and three men aged 18 to 49 made up the donors.

On this clone itself: Antigen: not known.

Study findings and constraints: Sampling used blood alone; tissue repertoires probably differ.

Original handling: Quality scores were absent from the junction-only immunoSEQ sequences, so filtering differed. TCRdb keeps only in-frame clones here, not all; method: immunoSEQ multiplex PCR. That table gives V, J and clone size, and the DNA gave D and trimming. Seen here are about half a million clones, 75% to 85% observed once, and the top ten hold less than 15%. Per germline, CDR1 LNHNV and CDR2 YYDKDF (reference sequence). With 3 bases removed from V and 4 bases from J, the gap between germline ends came to 15 bases. The length of the CDR3 is 15 residues. This chain uses TRBV15 with TRBJ1-2; possible D gene TRBD1, 5 bases. This clonotype was obtained from a woman between 40 and 50 years old in good health. Some clones in this sample may be carry-over from other donors' samples. Sequenced material: PBMCs. DNA for the CDR3: TGTGCCACCAGCAGGGGCCCGGGGGGAAGCTATGGCTACACCTTC. This translates into CATSRGPGGSYGYTF.